The present entry profiles one TCR beta chain with its context. Its cognate antigen is unknown. Clones were sequenced by immunoSEQ multiplex PCR, and TCRdb holds only the in-frame ones, with some missing. Here the sample spans some 150,000 clones, over 90% being singletons. This entry is derived from a study of T cell responses to AZD1222 COVID-19 vaccine. Whole-study results and caveats: Repertoire samples came only from after the peak T cell response. Reports indicate that nearly half of spike-specific TCRs are directed at unmutated variant regions. Donors were largely white British and mainly female; clonal diversity was possibly underestimated.

This specimen was peripheral blood, taken on day 0 of MenACWY control vaccination. This TCR was recovered from an adult in good health.

Here the CDR3 reads CASSSGLLREQYF. CDR3 sequence (DNA): TGTGCCAGCAGCTCGGGACTCCTTCGCGAGCAGTACTTC. The V gene is TRBV7-9, the J gene TRBJ2-7; the D gene is possibly TRBD2 (6 bases). The CDR3 sequence is 13 residues long. Trimming stripped 4 bases from V and 6 bases from J, with 13 bases between. The germline V gene encodes CDR1 SEHNR and CDR2 FQNEAQ (reference sequence).